This T cell receptor beta chain was obtained from a study of blood T cell repertoires in COVID-19 (dated by TCRdb to 2018 to 2021). Regarding the research as a whole: Collaborator samples came from the United States, Italy and Spain and covered acute and convalescent phases of COVID-19. Samples came from the ongoing ImmuneRACE study (first 160 participants) plus 1,254 subjects from 6 global collaborators. The repertoires were made available in a free public database intended to serve as a resource for research on the immune response to SARS-CoV-2. The sample metadata nearly always contained a de-identified subject ID, COVID-19 status, age in years and sex. Deeply sampled blood TCRbeta repertoires from subjects exposed to, actively infected with, or recovered from COVID-19 were included in the dataset. The prospective study material was composed of cDNA or gDNA derived from T cells, B-cell-depleted T cells, or PBMCs. Where HLA class I and class II types were available, the types were taken from metadata supplied by the sample provider, not from assay-based typing.

Taken from cysteine to phenylalanine, the CDR3 has 13 residues. Here the CDR3 DNA is all that survives: 39 bases in frame from base 1. From the germline V gene, CDR1 is SGHAT and CDR2 is FQNNGV. The germline V end is reduced by 1 base and the J end by 7 bases; junction bases left unmatched: 2. In the case of this clone: Its specific antigen is unknown. Base qualities are not provided; no much larger clone lies one nucleotide away.

Study-level results and caveats: The quantity of clinical and demographic metadata differed by source and by participant and was supplied without curation.

Whole blood was collected in K2EDTA tubes by collaborating institutions according to the institutions' own protocols. Collaborator samples were shipped for TCRbeta analysis as frozen whole blood, isolated PBMCs, or DNA extracted from either sample type. TCRbeta CDR3 regions were amplified from genomic DNA using the immunoSEQ Assay, a bias-controlled multiplex PCR. The paper's data handling went like this. Nucleated cell counts per sample were estimated from amplification of reference gene primers within the assay. Sequence reads were collapsed and filtered to measure the absolute abundance of every unique TCRbeta CDR3 rearrangement. For each sample, productive Simpson clonality was calculated as the square root of Simpson's diversity index over productive rearrangements. TCRdb's version of the immuneACCESS table is confined to in-frame rearrangements and falls short of the full clone set. An unresolved V gene accounts for under half of the shortfall where checked; the remainder is of unknown origin. The DNA gave D and trimming, while V, J and clone size come from that table. The sample records some 150,000 clones, 75% to 85% of which are singletons. The biggest ten clones account for about 6.8% of the sample.

The sequenced material came from peripheral blood. This sequence uses TRBV11-2 and TRBJ1-1, and 8 junctional nucleotides match TRBD1. This receptor was taken from a woman between 45 and 65 years old in a cohort sampled during active or convalescent COVID-19. The CDR3 has the sequence CASSLGTGFEAFF. The DNA is TGTGCCAGCAGCTTAGGGACAGGGTTTGAAGCTTTCTTT.